The sample holds a few counts of the clone carrying this TCR beta chain. What it binds is unknown. The CDR3 totals 14 residues. Looked up from germline, CDR1 is SNHLY and CDR2 is FYNNEI. Trimming cost V 6 bases and J 6 bases, with 16 bases left between them. A library of TCRbeta sequences, prepared with unique molecular identifiers, was generated. Via MiXCR, TCRdb re-called the PCR reads, giving one row per CDR3 protein. Here the sample spans a few hundred thousand distinct CDR3 sequences, under 15% being singletons. These data originate in a study of T-cell reconstitution after alpha-beta-depleted transplantation in children. The study's findings and limits: When one year had passed after transplant, most T-cell counts and diversity came from newly produced T cells. About two months after transplant, alpha-beta T cells reportedly came from several hundred expanded graft clones. Several patients had high TCRbeta diversity at day 60; it came from surviving recipient T cells and thymic progenitors.

Sequencing used PBMCs, mostly from graft donor cells, obtained 360 days after TCRalphabeta/CD19-depleted stem cell transplant. The chain has TRBV2 and TRBJ2-3, with D perhaps matching TRBD2 (6 bases). The TCR was taken from a male patient younger than 18 who had a stem cell transplant for acute myeloid leukemia, so the T cells may come from the graft donor. The CDR3 DNA sequence: TGTGCCAGCAGCGGGGGACTCCCCTCCGATACGCAGTATTTT. Translating it yields CASSGGLPSDTQYF. Complete variable domain (other parts from reference TRBV2 and TRBJ2-3): EPEVTQTPSHQVTQMGQEVILRCVPISNHLYFYWYRQILGQKVEFLVSFYNNEISEKSEIFDDQFSVERPDGSNFTLKIRSTKLEDSAMYFCASSGGLPSDTQYFGPGTRLTVL.